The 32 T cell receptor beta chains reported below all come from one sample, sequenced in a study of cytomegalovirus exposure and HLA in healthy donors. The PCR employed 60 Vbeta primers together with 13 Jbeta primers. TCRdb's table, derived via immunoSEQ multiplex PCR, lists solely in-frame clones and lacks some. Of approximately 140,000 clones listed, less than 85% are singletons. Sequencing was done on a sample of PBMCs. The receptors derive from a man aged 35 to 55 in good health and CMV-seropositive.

The CDR3 loop reads CASSKDAEVVTEKLFF. CDR3 in DNA: TGCGCCAGCAGCAAGGATGCGGAAGTTGTTACTGAAAAACTGTTTTTT. The genes are TRBV5-1 and TRBJ1-4; D gene ambiguous. The CDR3 covers 16 residues. Germline loops: CDR1 SGHRS, CDR2 YFSETQ. Trimming removed 4 bases at V and 7 bases at J, with 20 bases between.

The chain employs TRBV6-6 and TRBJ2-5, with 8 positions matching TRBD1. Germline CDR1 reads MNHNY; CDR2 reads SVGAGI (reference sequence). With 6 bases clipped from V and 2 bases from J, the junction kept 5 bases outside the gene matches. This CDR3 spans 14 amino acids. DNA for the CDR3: TGTGCCAGCAGATGGGGACAGGTACAAGAGACCCAGTACTTC. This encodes CASRWGQVQETQYF.

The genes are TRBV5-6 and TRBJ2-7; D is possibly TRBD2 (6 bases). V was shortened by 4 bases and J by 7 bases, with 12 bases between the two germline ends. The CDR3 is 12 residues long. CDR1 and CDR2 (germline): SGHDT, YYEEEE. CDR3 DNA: TGTGCCAGCAGCCCGGGGGTCGGGGAGCAGTACTTC. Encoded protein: CASSPGVGEQYF.

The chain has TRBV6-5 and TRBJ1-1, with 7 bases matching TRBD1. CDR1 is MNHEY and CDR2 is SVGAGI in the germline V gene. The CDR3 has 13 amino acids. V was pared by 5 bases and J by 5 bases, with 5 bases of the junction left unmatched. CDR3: CASSLYRGTEAFF. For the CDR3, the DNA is TGTGCCAGCAGTCTCTACAGGGGTACTGAAGCTTTCTTT.

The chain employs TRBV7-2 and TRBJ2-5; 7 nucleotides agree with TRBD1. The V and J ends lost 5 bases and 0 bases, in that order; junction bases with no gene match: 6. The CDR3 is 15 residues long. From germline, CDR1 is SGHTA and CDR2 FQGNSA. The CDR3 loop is CASSPQTGYQETQYF. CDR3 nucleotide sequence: TGTGCCAGCAGCCCGCAGACAGGGTACCAAGAGACCCAGTACTTC.

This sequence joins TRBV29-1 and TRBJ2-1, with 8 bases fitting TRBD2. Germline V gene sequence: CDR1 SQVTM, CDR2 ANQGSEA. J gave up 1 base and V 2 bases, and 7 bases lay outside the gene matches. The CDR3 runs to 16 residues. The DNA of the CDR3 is TGCAGCGTTGAATACGGTACTAGCGGTTCCTACAATGAGCAGTTCTTC. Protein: CSVEYGTSGSYNEQFF.

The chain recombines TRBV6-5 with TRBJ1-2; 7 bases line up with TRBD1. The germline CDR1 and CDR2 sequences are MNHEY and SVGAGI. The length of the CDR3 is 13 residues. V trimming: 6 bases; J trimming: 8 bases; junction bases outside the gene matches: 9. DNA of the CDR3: TGTGCCAGCAGACGCGACAGGGCGCAAGGCTACACCTTC. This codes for CASRRDRAQGYTF.

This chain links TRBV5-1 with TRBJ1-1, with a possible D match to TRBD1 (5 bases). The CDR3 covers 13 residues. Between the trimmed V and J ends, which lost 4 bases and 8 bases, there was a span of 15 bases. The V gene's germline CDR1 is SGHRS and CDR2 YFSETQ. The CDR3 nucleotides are TGCGCCAGCAGCCCCGGTCGGGGGGTAGAAGCTTTCTTT. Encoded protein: CASSPGRGVEAFF.

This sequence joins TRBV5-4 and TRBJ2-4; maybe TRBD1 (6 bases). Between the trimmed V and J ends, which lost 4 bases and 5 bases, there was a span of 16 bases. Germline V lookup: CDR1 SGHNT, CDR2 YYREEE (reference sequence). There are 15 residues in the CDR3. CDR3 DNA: TGTGCCAGCAGCCCAGGGTCGGGACATCAAAACATTCAGTACTTC. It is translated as CASSPGSGHQNIQYF.

The DNA of the CDR3 is TGTGCCACCGGGGGCAAAGGGTTACTGAACACCGGGGAGCTGTTTTTT. Amino acids: CATGGKGLLNTGELFF. The rearrangement uses TRBV15 and TRBJ2-2; D possibly corresponds to TRBD1 (6 bases). The V gene lost 8 bases and the J gene lost 1 base, with 17 bases spanning the gap. The CDR3 totals 16 residues. The V gene's germline CDR1 is LNHNV and CDR2 YYDKDF (reference sequence).

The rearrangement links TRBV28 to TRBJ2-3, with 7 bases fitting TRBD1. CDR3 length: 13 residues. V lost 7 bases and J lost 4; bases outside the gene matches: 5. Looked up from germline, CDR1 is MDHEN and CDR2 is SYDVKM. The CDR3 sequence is CASKQGPSDTQYF. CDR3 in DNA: TGTGCCAGCAAACAGGGGCCGTCAGATACGCAGTATTTT.

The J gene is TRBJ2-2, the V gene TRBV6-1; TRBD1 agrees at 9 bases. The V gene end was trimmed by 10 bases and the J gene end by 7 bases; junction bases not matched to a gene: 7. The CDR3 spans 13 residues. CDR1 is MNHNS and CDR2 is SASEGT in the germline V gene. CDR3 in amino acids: CATSGQGNGELFF. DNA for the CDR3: TGTGCCACCTCGGGACAGGGTAACGGGGAGCTGTTTTTT.

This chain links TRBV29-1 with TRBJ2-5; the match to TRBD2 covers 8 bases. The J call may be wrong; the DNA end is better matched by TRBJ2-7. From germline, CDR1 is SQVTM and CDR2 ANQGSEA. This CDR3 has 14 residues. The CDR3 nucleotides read TGCAGCGTTGAAGAGAGCGGGAGAGGAAGCGAGCAGTACTTC. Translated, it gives CSVEESGRGSEQYF.

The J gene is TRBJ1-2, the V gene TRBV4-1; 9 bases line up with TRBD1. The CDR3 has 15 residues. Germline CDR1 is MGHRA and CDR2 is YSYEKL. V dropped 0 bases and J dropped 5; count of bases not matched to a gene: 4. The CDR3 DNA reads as TGCGCCAGCAGCCAAGATCGACAGGGGGGATATGGCTACACCTTC. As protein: CASSQDRQGGYGYTF.

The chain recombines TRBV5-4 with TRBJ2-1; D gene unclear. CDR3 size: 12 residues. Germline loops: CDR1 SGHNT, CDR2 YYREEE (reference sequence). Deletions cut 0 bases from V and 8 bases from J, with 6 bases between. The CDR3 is CASSLDFYEQFF. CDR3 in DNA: TGTGCCAGCAGCTTGGACTTCTATGAGCAGTTCTTC. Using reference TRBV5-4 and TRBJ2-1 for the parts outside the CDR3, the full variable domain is ETGVTQSPTHLIKTRGQQVTLRCSSQSGHNTVSWYQQALGQGPQFIFQYYREEENGRGNFPPRFSGLQFPNYSSELNVNALELDDSALYLCASSLDFYEQFFGPGTRLTVL.

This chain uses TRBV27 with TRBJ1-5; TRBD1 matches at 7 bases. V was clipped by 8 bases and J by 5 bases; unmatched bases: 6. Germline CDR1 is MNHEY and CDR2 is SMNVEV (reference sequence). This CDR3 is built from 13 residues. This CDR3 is CASRRGIDQPQHF. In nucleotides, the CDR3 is TGTGCCAGCCGCAGGGGGATAGATCAGCCCCAGCATTTT.

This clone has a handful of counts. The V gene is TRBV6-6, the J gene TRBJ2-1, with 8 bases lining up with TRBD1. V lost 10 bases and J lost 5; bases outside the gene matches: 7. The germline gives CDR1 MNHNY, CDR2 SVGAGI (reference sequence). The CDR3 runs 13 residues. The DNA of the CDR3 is TGTGCCACCGCGTGGACAGGGAACAATGAGCAGTTCTTC. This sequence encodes CATAWTGNNEQFF.

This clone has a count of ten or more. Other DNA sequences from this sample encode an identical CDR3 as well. The CDR3 sequence is CASSLGPGGLYGYTF. CDR3 bases: TGTGCCAGCAGCTTAGGCCCTGGGGGCCTCTATGGCTACACCTTC. The V and J genes are TRBV7-2 and TRBJ1-2; D possibly corresponds to TRBD1 (6 bases). In germline, CDR1 is SGHTA, CDR2 FQGNSA. The length of the CDR3 is 15 residues. The ends were cut back, 1 base at V and 4 bases at J, with 13 bases in the middle.

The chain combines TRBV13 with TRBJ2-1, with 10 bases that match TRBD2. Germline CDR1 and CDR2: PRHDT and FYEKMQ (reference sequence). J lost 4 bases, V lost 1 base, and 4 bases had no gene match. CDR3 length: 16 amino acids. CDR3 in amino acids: CASSLVASGGYNEQFF. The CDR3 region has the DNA TGTGCCAGCAGCTTAGTAGCTAGCGGGGGTTACAATGAGCAGTTCTTC.

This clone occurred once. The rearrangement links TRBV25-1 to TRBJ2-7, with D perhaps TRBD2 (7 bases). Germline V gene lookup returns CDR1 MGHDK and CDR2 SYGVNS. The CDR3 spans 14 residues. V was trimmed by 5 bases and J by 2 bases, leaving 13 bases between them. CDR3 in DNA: TGTGCCAGCAGTAAACAGGGAGGGCCCTACGAGCAGTACTTC. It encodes CASSKQGGPYEQYF.

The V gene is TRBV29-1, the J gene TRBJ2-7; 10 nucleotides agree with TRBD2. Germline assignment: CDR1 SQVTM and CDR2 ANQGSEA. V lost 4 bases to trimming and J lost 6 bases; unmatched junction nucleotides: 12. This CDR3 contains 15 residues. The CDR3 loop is CSVGLSSSGSREQYF. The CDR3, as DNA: TGCAGCGTTGGCTTAAGCTCTAGCGGGAGCCGCGAGCAGTACTTC.

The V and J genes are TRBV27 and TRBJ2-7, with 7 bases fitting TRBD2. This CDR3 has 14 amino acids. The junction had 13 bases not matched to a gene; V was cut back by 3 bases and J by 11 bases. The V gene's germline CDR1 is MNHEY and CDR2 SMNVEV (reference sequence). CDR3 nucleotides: TGTGCCAGCAGTTTTTCCATTCCCGGGGGGACCGAGTACTTC. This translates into CASSFSIPGGTEYF.

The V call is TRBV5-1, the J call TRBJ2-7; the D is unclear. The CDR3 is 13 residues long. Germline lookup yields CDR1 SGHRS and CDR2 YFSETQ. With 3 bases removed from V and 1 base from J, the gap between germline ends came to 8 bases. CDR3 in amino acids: CASSSDGSYEQYF. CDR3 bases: TGCGCCAGCAGCTCCGACGGGTCCTACGAGCAGTACTTC.

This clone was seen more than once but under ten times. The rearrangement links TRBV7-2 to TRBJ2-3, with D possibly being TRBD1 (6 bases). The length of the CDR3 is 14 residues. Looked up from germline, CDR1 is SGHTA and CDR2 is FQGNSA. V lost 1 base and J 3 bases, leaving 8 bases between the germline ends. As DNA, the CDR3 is TGTGCCAGCAGCTTAGACAGGGCGACAGATACGCAGTATTTT. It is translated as CASSLDRATDTQYF.

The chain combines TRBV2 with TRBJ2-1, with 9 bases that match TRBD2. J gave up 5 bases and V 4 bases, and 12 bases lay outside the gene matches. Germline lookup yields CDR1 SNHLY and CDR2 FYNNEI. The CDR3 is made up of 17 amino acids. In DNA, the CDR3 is TGTGCCAGCAGTGCCCGCCCTCTAGCGGGGATCAACAATGAGCAGTTCTTC. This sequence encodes CASSARPLAGINNEQFF.

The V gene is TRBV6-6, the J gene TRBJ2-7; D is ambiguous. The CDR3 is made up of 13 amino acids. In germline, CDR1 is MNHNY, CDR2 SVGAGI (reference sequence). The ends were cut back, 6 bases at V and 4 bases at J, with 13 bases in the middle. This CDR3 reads CASSLGEVYEQYF. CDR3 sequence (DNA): TGTGCCAGCAGCCTCGGTGAAGTTTACGAGCAGTACTTC.

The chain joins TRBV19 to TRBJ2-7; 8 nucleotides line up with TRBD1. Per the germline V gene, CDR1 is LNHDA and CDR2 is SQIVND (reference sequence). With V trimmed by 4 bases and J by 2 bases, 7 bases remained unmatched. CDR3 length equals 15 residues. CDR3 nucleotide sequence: TGTGCCAGTAGTACCCAGGGGGCCATACCCTACGAGCAGTACTTC. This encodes CASSTQGAIPYEQYF. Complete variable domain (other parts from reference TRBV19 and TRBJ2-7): DGGITQSPKYLFRKEGQNVTLSCEQNLNHDAMYWYRQDPGQGLRLIYYSQIVNDFQKGDIAEGYSVSREKKESFPLTVTSAQKNPTAFYLCASSTQGAIPYEQYFGPGTRLTVT.

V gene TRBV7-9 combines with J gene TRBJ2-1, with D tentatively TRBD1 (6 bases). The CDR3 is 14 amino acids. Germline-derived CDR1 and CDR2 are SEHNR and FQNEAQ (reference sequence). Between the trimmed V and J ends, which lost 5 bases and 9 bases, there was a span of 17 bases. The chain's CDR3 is CASSPKTGQVEQFF. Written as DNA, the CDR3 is TGTGCCAGCAGCCCAAAAACAGGGCAGGTTGAGCAGTTCTTC.

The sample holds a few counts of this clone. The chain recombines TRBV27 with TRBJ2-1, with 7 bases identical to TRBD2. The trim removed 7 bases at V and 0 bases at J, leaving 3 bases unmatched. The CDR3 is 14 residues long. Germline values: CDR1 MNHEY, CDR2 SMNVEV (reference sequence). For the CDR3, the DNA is TGTGCCAGCAATCCTAGCGGCTCCTACAATGAGCAGTTCTTC. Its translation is CASNPSGSYNEQFF.

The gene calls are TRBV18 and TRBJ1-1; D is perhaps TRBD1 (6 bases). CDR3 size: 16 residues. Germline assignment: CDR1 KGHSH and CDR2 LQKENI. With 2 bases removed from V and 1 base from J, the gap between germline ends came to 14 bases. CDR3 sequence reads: CASSPNPGHQNTEAFF. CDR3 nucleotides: TGTGCCAGCTCACCAAACCCGGGACACCAGAACACTGAAGCTTTCTTT.

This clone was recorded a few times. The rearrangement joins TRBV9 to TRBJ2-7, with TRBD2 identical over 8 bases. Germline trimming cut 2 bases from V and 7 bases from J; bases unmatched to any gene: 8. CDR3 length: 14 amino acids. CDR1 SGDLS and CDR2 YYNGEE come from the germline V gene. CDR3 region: CASSVGAGVGEQYF. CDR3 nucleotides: TGTGCCAGCAGCGTCGGAGCGGGAGTCGGGGAGCAGTACTTC.

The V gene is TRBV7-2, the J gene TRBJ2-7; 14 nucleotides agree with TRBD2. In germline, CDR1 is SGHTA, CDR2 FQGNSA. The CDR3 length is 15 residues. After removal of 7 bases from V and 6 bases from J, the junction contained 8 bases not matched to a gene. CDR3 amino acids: CASTQTGTSGSEQYF. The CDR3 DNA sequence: TGTGCCAGCACACAAACCGGGACTAGCGGGAGCGAGCAGTACTTC.